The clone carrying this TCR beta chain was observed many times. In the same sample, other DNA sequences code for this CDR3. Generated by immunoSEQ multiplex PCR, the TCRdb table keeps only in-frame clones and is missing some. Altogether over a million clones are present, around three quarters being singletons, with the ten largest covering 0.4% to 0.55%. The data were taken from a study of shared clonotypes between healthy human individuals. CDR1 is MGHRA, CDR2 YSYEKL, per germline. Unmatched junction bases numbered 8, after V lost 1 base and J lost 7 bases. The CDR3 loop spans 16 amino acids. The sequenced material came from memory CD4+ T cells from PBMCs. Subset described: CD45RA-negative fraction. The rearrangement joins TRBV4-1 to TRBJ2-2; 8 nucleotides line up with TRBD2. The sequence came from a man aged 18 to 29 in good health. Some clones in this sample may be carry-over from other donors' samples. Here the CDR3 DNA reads TGCGCCAGCAGCCAAGTTCTTGGCCGGGGGGGCGGGGAGCTGTTTTTT. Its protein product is CASSQVLGRGGGELFF.